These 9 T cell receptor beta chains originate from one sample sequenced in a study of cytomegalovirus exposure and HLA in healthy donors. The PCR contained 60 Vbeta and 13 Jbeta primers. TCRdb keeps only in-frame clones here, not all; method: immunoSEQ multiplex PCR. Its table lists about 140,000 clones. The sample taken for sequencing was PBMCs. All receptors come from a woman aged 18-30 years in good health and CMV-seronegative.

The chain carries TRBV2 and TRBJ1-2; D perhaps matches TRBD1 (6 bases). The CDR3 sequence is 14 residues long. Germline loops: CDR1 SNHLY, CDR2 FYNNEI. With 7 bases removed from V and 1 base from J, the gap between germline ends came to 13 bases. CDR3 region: CASTRGHDNYGYTF. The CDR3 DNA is TGTGCCAGCACCCGGGGACACGATAACTATGGCTACACCTTC. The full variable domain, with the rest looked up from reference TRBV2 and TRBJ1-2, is EPEVTQTPSHQVTQMGQEVILRCVPISNHLYFYWYRQILGQKVEFLVSFYNNEISEKSEIFDDQFSVERPDGSNFTLKIRSTKLEDSAMYFCASTRGHDNYGYTFGSGTRLTVV.

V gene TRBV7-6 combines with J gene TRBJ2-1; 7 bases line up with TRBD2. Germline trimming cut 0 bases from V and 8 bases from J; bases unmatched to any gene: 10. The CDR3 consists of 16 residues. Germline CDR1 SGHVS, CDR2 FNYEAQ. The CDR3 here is CASSLAGGTGNDEQFF. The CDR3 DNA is TGTGCCAGCAGCTTAGCCGGGGGGACGGGGAACGATGAGCAGTTCTTC.

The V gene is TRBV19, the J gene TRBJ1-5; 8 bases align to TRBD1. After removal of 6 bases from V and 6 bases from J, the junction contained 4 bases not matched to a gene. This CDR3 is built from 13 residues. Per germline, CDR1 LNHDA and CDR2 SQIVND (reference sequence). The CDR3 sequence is CASRTGGGQPQHF. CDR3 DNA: TGTGCCAGTAGAACAGGGGGGGGTCAGCCCCAGCATTTT.

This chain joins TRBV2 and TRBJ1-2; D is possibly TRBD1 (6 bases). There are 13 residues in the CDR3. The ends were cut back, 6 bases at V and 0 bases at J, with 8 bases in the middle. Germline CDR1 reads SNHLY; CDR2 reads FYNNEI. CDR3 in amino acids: CASRDSSNYGYTF. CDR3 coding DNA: TGTGCCAGCAGGGACAGCTCTAACTATGGCTACACCTTC.

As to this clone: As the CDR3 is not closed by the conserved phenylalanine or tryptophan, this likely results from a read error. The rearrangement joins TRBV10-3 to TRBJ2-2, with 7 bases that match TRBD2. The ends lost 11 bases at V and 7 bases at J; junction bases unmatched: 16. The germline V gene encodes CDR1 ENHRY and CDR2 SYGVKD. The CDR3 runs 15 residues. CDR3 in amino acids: CAVNIGASGNGELFS. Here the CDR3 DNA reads TGTGCCGTCAACATAGGGGCTAGCGGAAACGGGGAGCTGTTTTCT.

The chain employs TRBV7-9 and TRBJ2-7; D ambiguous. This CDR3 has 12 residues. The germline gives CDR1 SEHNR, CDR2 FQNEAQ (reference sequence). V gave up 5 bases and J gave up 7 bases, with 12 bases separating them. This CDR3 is CASSVTEREQYF. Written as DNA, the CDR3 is TGTGCCAGCAGCGTCACCGAGCGTGAGCAGTACTTC. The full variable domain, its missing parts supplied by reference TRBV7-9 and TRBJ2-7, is DTGVSQNPRHKITKRGQNVTFRCDPISEHNRLYWYRQTLGQGPEFLTYFQNEAQLEKSRLLSDRFSAERPKGSFSTLEIQRTEQGDSAMYLCASSVTEREQYFGPGTRLTVT.

This CDR3 is CATSRDQLMSSYNEQFF. CDR3 nucleotide sequence: TGTGCCACCAGCAGAGATCAACTGATGAGCTCCTACAATGAGCAGTTCTTC. V and J are TRBV15 and TRBJ2-1, with D unclear. Trimming took 0 bases from V and 0 from J, leaving 12 bases between them. The CDR3 contains 17 residues. Germline V gene data show CDR1 as LNHNV and CDR2 as YYDKDF (reference sequence).

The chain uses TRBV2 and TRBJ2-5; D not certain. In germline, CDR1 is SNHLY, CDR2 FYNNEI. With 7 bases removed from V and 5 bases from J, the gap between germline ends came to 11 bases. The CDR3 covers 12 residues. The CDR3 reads CASNTRRETQYF. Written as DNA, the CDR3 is TGTGCCAGCAATACGAGGCGGGAGACCCAGTACTTC.

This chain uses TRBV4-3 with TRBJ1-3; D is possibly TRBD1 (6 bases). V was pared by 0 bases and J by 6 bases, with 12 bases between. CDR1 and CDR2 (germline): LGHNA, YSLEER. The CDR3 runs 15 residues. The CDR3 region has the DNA TGCGCCAGCAGCCAAGAACAGGGAGTCGAAAACACCATATATTTT. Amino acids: CASSQEQGVENTIYF.